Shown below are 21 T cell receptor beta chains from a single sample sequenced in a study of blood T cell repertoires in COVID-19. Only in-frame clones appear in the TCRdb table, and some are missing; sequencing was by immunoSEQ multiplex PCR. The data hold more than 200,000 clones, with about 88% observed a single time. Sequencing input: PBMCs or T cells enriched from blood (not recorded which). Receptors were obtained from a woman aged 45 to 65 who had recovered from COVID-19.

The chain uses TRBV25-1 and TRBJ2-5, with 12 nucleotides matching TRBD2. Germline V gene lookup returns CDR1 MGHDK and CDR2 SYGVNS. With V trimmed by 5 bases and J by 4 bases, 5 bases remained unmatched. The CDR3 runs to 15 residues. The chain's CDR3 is CASSRLAGVGETQYF. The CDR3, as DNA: TGTGCCAGCAGTCGACTAGCGGGAGTAGGAGAGACCCAGTACTTC.

The chain's CDR3 is CASSLGGSGVETQYF. The CDR3, as DNA: TGTGCCAGCAGCTTGGGAGGTAGCGGAGTAGAGACCCAGTACTTC. The rearrangement links TRBV5-4 to TRBJ2-5, with D possibly matching TRBD2 (6 bases). This CDR3 has 15 amino acids. Germline CDR1 and CDR2: SGHNT and YYREEE (reference sequence). With 0 bases removed from V and 4 bases from J, the gap between germline ends came to 13 bases.

Here the CDR3 DNA reads TGTGCCAGCAGCTCAGAACTAGCGGGAGCCCACAATGAGCAGTTCTTC. It codes for CASSSELAGAHNEQFF. The chain is built from TRBV11-3 and TRBJ2-1, with TRBD2 matching over 11 bases. In germline, CDR1 is SGHNT, CDR2 YENEEA. This CDR3 has 16 residues. Unmatched junction bases numbered 7, after V lost 4 bases and J lost 5 bases.

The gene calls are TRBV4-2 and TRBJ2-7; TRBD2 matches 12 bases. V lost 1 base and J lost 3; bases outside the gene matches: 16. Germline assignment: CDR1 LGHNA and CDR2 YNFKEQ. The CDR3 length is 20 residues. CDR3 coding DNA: TGTGCCAGCAGCCAAGCCCGGACTAGCGGGAAACGGGCGGCCGACTACGAGCAGTACTTC. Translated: CASSQARTSGKRAADYEQYF.

Written as DNA, the CDR3 is TGCAGCGTTGTCCAGGGCGCCAATCAGCCCCAGCATTTT. Amino acid sequence: CSVVQGANQPQHF. V and J are TRBV29-1 and TRBJ1-5; weak D call: TRBD1 (5 bases). Trimming shortened V by 4 bases and J by 3 bases, and 10 bases separated the two germline ends. Germline CDR1 and CDR2: SQVTM and ANQGSEA. This CDR3 has 13 amino acids.

The CDR3 nucleotides read TGTGCCAGCTCAGCTGTGGGCAGGGCCTATAGCAATCAGCCCCAGCATTTT. Protein product: CASSAVGRAYSNQPQHF. The chain employs TRBV18 and TRBJ1-5; TRBD1 is a possible D gene (5 bases). The CDR3 totals 17 residues. CDR1 KGHSH and CDR2 LQKENI come from the germline V gene. With 5 bases removed from V and 0 bases from J, the gap between germline ends came to 17 bases.

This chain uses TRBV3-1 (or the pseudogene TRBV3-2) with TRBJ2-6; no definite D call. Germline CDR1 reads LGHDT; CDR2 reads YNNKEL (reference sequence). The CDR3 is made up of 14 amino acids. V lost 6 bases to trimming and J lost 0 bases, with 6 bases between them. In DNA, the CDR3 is TGTGCCAGCAGAGAACTCTCTGGGGCCAACGTCCTGACTTTC. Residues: CASRELSGANVLTF.

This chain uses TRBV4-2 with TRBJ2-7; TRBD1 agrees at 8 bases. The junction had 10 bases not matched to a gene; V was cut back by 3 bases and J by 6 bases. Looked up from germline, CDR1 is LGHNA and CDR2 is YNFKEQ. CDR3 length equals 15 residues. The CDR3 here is CASSQGDYRGSEQYF. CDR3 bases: TGTGCCAGCAGCCAGGGAGATTACAGGGGGAGCGAGCAGTACTTC.

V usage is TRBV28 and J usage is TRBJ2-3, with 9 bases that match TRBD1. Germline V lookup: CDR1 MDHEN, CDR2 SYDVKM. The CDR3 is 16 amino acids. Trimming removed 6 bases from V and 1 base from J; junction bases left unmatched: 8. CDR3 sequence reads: CASRSYTGGGTDTQYF. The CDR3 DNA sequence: TGTGCCAGCAGAAGCTATACAGGGGGCGGCACAGATACGCAGTATTTT.

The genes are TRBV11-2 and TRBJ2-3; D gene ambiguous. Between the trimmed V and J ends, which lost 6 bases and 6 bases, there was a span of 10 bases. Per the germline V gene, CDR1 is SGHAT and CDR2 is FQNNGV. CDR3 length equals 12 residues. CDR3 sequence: CASRRLGDTQYF. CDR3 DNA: TGTGCCAGCAGGAGACTTGGGGATACGCAGTATTTT. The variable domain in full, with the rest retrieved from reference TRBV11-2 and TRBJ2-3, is EAGVAQSPRYKIIEKRQSVAFWCNPISGHATLYWYQQILGQGPKLLIQFQNNGVVDDSQLPKDRFSAERLKGVDSTLKIQPAKLEDSAVYLCASRRLGDTQYFGPGTRLTVL.

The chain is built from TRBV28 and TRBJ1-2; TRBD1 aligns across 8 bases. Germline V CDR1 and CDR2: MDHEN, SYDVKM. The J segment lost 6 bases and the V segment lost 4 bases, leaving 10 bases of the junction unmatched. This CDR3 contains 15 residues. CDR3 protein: CASSSPGGFPDGYTF. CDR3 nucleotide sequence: TGTGCCAGCAGTTCCCCAGGGGGCTTCCCCGATGGCTACACCTTC.

The CDR3 coding sequence is TGTGCCATCAGTAAATCCGGACAGGGGAATCAGCCCCAGCATTTT. Translating gives CAISKSGQGNQPQHF. This rearrangement joins TRBV10-3 to TRBJ1-5; 9 bases agree with TRBD1. The J segment lost 4 bases and the V segment lost 5 bases, leaving 6 bases of the junction unmatched. The CDR3 length is 15 residues. Germline V gives CDR1 ENHRY, CDR2 SYGVKD.

The CDR3 sequence is CASSRATSGSIQYF. The CDR3, as DNA: TGTGCCAGCAGCCGAGCTACTAGCGGGAGTATCCAGTACTTC. This chain joins TRBV5-4 and TRBJ2-7, with 11 bases lining up with TRBD2. Germline V lookup: CDR1 SGHNT, CDR2 YYREEE (reference sequence). The J segment lost 10 bases and the V segment lost 4 bases, leaving 10 bases of the junction unmatched. The CDR3 extends over 14 amino acids.

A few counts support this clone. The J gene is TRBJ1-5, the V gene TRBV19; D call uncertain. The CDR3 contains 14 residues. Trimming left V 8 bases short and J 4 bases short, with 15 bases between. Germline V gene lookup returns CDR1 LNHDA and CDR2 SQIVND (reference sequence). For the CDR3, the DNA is TGTGCCAGTGGGAGGTCTGCCCAAAATCAGCCCCAGCATTTT. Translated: CASGRSAQNQPQHF.

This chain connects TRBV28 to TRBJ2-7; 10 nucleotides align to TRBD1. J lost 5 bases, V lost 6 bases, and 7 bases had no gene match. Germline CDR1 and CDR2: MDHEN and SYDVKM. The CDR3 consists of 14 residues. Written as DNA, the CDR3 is TGTGCCAGCAGAGCGACAGGGGGCGTGCACGAGCAGTACTTC. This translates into CASRATGGVHEQYF.

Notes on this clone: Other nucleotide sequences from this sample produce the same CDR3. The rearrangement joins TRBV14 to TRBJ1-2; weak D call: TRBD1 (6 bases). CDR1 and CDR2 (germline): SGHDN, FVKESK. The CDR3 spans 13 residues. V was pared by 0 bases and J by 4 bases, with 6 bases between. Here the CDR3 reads CASSQDRGYGYTF. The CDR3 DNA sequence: TGTGCCAGCAGCCAAGACAGGGGCTATGGCTACACCTTC.

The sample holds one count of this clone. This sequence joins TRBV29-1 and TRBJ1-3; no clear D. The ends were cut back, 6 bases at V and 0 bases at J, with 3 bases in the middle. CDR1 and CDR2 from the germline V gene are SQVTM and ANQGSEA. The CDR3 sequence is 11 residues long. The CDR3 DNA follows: TGCAGCGTCCACTCTGGAAACACCATATATTTT. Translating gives CSVHSGNTIYF. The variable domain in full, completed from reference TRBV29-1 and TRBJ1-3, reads SAVISQKPSRDICQRGTSLTIQCQVDSQVTMMFWYRQQPGQSLTLIATANQGSEATYESGFVIDKFPISRPNLTFSTLTVSNMSPEDSSIYLCSVHSGNTIYFGEGSWLTVV.

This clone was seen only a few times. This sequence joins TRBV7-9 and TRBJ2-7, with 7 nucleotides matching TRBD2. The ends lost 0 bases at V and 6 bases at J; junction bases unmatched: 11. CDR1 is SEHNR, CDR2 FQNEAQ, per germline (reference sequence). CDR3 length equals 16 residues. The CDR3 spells CASSLAVGGYLAEQYF. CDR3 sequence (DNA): TGTGCCAGCAGCTTAGCGGTCGGGGGGTATCTCGCCGAGCAGTACTTC.

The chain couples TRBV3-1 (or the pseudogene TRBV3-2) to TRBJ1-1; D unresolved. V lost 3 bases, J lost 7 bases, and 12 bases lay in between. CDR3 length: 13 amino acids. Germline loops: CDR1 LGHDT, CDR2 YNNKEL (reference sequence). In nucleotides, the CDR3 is TGTGCCAGCAGCCAGAGTTATTCTGGTGAAGCTTTCTTT. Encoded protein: CASSQSYSGEAFF.

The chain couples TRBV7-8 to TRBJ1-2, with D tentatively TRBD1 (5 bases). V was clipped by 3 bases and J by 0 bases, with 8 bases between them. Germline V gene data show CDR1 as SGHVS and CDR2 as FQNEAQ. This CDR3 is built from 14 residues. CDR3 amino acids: CASSFRVTNYGYTF. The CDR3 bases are TGTGCCAGCAGCTTCAGGGTTACTAACTATGGCTACACCTTC.

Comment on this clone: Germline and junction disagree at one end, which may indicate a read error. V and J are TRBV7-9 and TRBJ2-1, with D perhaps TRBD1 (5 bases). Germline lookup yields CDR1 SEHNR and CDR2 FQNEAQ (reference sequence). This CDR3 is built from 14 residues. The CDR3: CASSSLTPDNEQFF. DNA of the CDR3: TGTGCCAGCAGCTCCCTGACCCCGGACAACGAGCAGTTCTTC.